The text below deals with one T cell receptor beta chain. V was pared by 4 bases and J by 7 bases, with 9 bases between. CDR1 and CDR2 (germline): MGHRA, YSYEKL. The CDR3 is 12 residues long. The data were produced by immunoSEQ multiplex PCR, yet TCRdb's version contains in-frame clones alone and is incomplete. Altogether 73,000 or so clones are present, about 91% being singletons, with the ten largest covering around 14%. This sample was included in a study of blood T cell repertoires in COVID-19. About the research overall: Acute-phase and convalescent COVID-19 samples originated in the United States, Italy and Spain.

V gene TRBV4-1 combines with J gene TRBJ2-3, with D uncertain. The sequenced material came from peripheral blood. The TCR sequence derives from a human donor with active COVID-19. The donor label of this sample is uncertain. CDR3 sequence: CASSPTGNTQYF. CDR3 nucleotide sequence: TGCGCCAGCAGCCCGACTGGCAATACGCAGTATTTT.